The 25 T cell receptor beta chains reported below all come from one sample, sequenced in a study of response to subunit inactivated influenza vaccine. TCRdb called the RT-PCR reads again in MiXCR, with one record for every CDR3 protein. The table has roughly 650,000 distinct CDR3 sequences, about 15% seen once. Source: PBMCs from blood, taken 11 to 12 days after vaccination. These receptors all stem from a man aged 45-65 years who received an inactivated influenza vaccine.

This clonotype was detected a few times. The chain carries TRBV20-1 and TRBJ1-5; D is unclear. V dropped 3 bases and J dropped 2 bases, with 8 bases sitting between them. This CDR3 spans 13 amino acids. Germline CDR1 and CDR2: DFQATT and SNEGSKA (reference sequence). This chain's CDR3 is CSASRSGNQPQHF. The CDR3 bases are TGCAGTGCTAGTCGCAGCGGCAATCAGCCCCAGCATTTT.

This chain connects TRBV20-1 to TRBJ2-1, with 16 positions matching TRBD2. V dropped 6 bases and J dropped 0; count of bases not matched to a gene: 5. The CDR3 length is 17 residues. The germline V gene encodes CDR1 DFQATT and CDR2 SNEGSKA (reference sequence). CDR3 in DNA: TGCAGTGCCACCGGGACTAGCGGGGGGGCCTCCTACAATGAGCAGTTCTTC. This encodes CSATGTSGGASYNEQFF.

V gene TRBV18 combines with J gene TRBJ1-4, with D unclear. This CDR3 is 16 amino acids long. The V gene's germline CDR1 is KGHSH and CDR2 LQKENI. Trimming pared 4 bases from V and 8 bases from J, leaving 20 bases between. The CDR3 spells CASSLNAGPSQEKLFF. The DNA of the CDR3 is TGTGCCAGCTCACTTAACGCCGGGCCTAGTCAGGAAAAACTGTTTTTT. The whole variable domain, remainder taken from reference TRBV18 and TRBJ1-4, is NAGVMQNPRHLVRRRGQEARLRCSPMKGHSHVYWYRQLPEEGLKFMVYLQKENIIDESGMPKERFSAEFPKEGPSILRIQQVVRGDSAAYFCASSLNAGPSQEKLFFGSGTQLSVL.

The V and J genes are TRBV7-2 and TRBJ1-1; D perhaps matches TRBD1 (5 bases). The CDR3 spans 16 residues. V dropped 6 bases and J dropped 6 bases, with 23 bases sitting between them. Germline CDR1 and CDR2: SGHTA and FQGNSA. CDR3 DNA: TGTGCCAGCAGACCACCATTGGGAACAGGCTCCCCTGAAGCTTTCTTT. It codes for CASRPPLGTGSPEAFF.

This chain uses TRBV5-6 with TRBJ1-2; TRBD1 might be the D (5 bases). The CDR3 extends over 13 amino acids. V was clipped by 6 bases and J by 8 bases, with 17 bases between them. The germline V gene has CDR1 SGHDT and CDR2 YYEEEE. The CDR3 protein is CASILTGSEGYTF. Here the CDR3 DNA reads TGTGCCAGCATCCTAACAGGCTCGGAGGGCTACACCTTC.

CDR3 sequence: CASRVGDRSSYEQYF. CDR3 coding DNA: TGTGCCAGCAGGGTGGGGGACAGGAGCTCCTACGAGCAGTACTTC. The chain couples TRBV28 to TRBJ2-7, with 8 bases aligning to TRBD1. This CDR3 is built from 15 residues. Per the germline V gene, CDR1 is MDHEN and CDR2 is SYDVKM. V lost 6 bases and J lost 0; bases outside the gene matches: 7.

This clonotype appeared a few times. V is TRBV18 and J is TRBJ2-2, with TRBD2 matching over 8 bases. In germline, CDR1 is KGHSH, CDR2 LQKENI. This CDR3 is built from 15 residues. With V trimmed by 4 bases and J by 4 bases, 5 bases remained unmatched. This chain's CDR3 is CASSLRAGATGELFF. The CDR3 coding sequence is TGTGCCAGCTCACTAAGAGCGGGAGCCACCGGGGAGCTGTTTTTT.

The rearrangement links TRBV7-6 to TRBJ2-7, with D perhaps given as TRBD1 or TRBD2 (6 bases each). This CDR3 region has 16 residues. Germline V gene data show CDR1 as SGHVS and CDR2 as FNYEAQ. Trimming removed 5 bases from V and 5 bases from J, with 22 bases in between. CDR3 DNA sequence: TGTGCCAGCAGCCAATTTGTTCGGGACGGGGGCAACGAGCAGTACTTC. Translation: CASSQFVRDGGNEQYF.

This clonotype occurred a few times. CDR3 loop: CASSQDTGGVEKLFF. In nucleotides, the CDR3 is TGCGCCAGCAGCCAAGATACGGGAGGGGTTGAAAAACTGTTTTTT. This chain uses TRBV4-3 with TRBJ1-4, with D possibly TRBD1 on 5 matching bases. Looked up from germline, CDR1 is LGHNA and CDR2 is YSLEER. V shed 0 bases and J shed 7 bases, with 12 bases lying between them. The CDR3 extends over 15 amino acids.

CDR3 coding DNA: TGCAGCGTTGCCAGGAGTGTCAATCAGCCCCAGCATTTT. Translated, it gives CSVARSVNQPQHF. J is TRBJ1-5 and V is TRBV29-1; D uncertain. V dropped 4 bases and J dropped 3 bases, with 10 bases sitting between them. The CDR3 extends over 13 amino acids. Germline V gives CDR1 SQVTM, CDR2 ANQGSEA.

This clonotype was observed a few times. The chain carries TRBV7-9 and TRBJ1-2; D gene unclear. CDR3 length: 13 amino acids. The V gene's germline CDR1 is SEHNR and CDR2 FQNEAQ (reference sequence). Deletions cut 3 bases from V and 2 bases from J, with 7 bases between. In DNA, the CDR3 is TGTGCCAGCAGCTTTCCAGAAAACTATGGCTACACCTTC. Protein product: CASSFPENYGYTF.

The chain has TRBV5-1 and TRBJ2-2; the D gene is possibly TRBD2 (5 bases). The V gene's germline CDR1 is SGHRS and CDR2 YFSETQ. Trimming removed 0 bases from V and 4 bases from J, with 10 bases in between. This CDR3 spans 15 amino acids. CDR3 residues: CASSLAIGVTGELFF. The CDR3 nucleotides read TGCGCCAGCAGCTTGGCCATCGGGGTCACCGGGGAGCTGTTTTTT.

This clonotype was counted ten times or more. The chain couples TRBV9 to TRBJ2-1; D unresolved. CDR3 length equals 13 residues. Germline V gene lookup returns CDR1 SGDLS and CDR2 YYNGEE. V lost 4 bases and J 4 bases, leaving 9 bases between the germline ends. CDR3 sequence: CASSLTEYNEQFF. In DNA form, the CDR3 reads TGTGCCAGCAGCTTAACAGAATACAATGAGCAGTTCTTC.

This clonotype appeared a few times. The J gene is TRBJ2-5, the V gene TRBV5-1; tentatively, D is TRBD1 or TRBD2 (5 bases each). V lost 3 bases, J lost 0 bases, and 6 bases lay in between. Germline V gives CDR1 SGHRS, CDR2 YFSETQ. The CDR3 loop spans 13 amino acids. Here the CDR3 DNA reads TGCGCCAGCAGCTGGGGACACCAAGAGACCCAGTACTTC. Translated, it gives CASSWGHQETQYF.

The chain couples TRBV10-3 to TRBJ2-1, with 16 bases aligning to TRBD2. The CDR3 has 19 residues. The trim removed 4 bases at V and 3 bases at J, leaving 9 bases unmatched. Germline V gene data show CDR1 as ENHRY and CDR2 as SYGVKD. The CDR3 protein is CAISGMGLAGGRYYNEQFF. DNA for the CDR3: TGTGCCATCAGTGGCATGGGACTAGCGGGGGGGCGTTACTACAATGAGCAGTTCTTC.

In regard to this clonotype: This likely comes from a read error, as the CDR3 has no conserved phenylalanine or tryptophan at its end. The limits of the CDR3 on the DNA are not certain, so only TCRdb's listed CDR3 is given. The chain joins TRBV10-1 to TRBJ2-5. Germline assignment: CDR1 WNHNN and CDR2 SYGVQD (reference sequence). The CDR3 spans 8 amino acids, including both terminal residues. The CDR3: CASSEQFG.

This chain connects TRBV12-3 or TRBV12-4 to TRBJ2-3; TRBD1 agrees at 8 bases. The ends lost 3 bases at V and 3 bases at J; junction bases unmatched: 8. The CDR3 length is 16 residues. The CDR3 coding sequence is TGTGCCAGCAGTTTGGCAGGGGGCATGAGGACAGATACGCAGTATTTT. This translates into CASSLAGGMRTDTQYF.

DNA of the CDR3: TGTGCCTGGACCCAGGGGACAGGGATCTACAATGAGCAGTTCTTC. Translated, it gives CAWTQGTGIYNEQFF. The V call is TRBV30, the J call TRBJ2-1; 9 bases match TRBD1. Germline V CDR1 and CDR2: GTSNPN, SVGIG (reference sequence). The CDR3 contains 15 residues. The ends lost 4 bases at V and 3 bases at J; junction bases unmatched: 7.

The rearrangement joins TRBV5-1 to TRBJ1-2, with 8 bases lining up with TRBD1. The trim removed 6 bases at V and 5 bases at J, leaving 6 bases unmatched. Germline V gene lookup returns CDR1 SGHRS and CDR2 YFSETQ. The CDR3 spans 13 residues. CDR3 amino acids: CASTEGQGYGYTF. The CDR3, as DNA: TGCGCCAGCACCGAAGGACAGGGATATGGCTACACCTTC.

V and J are TRBV2 and TRBJ2-4; 7 bases match TRBD1. The CDR3 runs to 13 residues. With 2 bases clipped from V and 6 bases from J, the junction kept 1 base outside the gene matches. Germline-derived CDR1 and CDR2 are SNHLY and FYNNEI. The CDR3: CASSEYRGNIQYF. CDR3 nucleotides: TGTGCCAGCAGTGAATACAGGGGAAACATTCAGTACTTC.

The chain is built from TRBV28 and TRBJ2-7; the D gene could be TRBD1 or TRBD2 (5 bases each). V lost 6 bases and J lost 1, with 22 bases in between. Germline values: CDR1 MDHEN, CDR2 SYDVKM. The CDR3 loop spans 17 amino acids. The CDR3 is CASRSGTRGVASYEQYF. The DNA for the CDR3 is TGTGCCAGCAGATCCGGGACCCGGGGTGTTGCATCCTACGAGCAGTACTTC.

The chain uses TRBV10-3 and TRBJ2-1, with unresolved D. V lost 4 bases to trimming and J lost 0 bases, with 13 bases between them. This CDR3 comprises 16 residues. CDR1 ENHRY and CDR2 SYGVKD come from the germline V gene. CDR3 loop: CAISVGELGSYNEQFF. CDR3 DNA sequence: TGTGCCATCAGTGTAGGAGAGTTGGGCTCCTACAATGAGCAGTTCTTC.

This clonotype was seen a handful of times. The V and J genes are TRBV4-3 and TRBJ2-7; TRBD2 aligns across 8 bases. CDR3 length: 15 amino acids. Germline lookup yields CDR1 LGHNA and CDR2 YSLEER. The V gene end was trimmed by 0 bases and the J gene end by 2 bases; junction bases not matched to a gene: 3. The CDR3 loop reads CASSQDSGAAYEQYF. CDR3 DNA sequence: TGCGCCAGCAGCCAAGATAGCGGGGCTGCCTACGAGCAGTACTTC.

The chain has TRBV29-1 and TRBJ2-5; 8 positions agree with TRBD2. The CDR3 covers 14 residues. The junction had 5 bases not matched to a gene; V was cut back by 1 base and J by 4 bases. Germline V gives CDR1 SQVTM, CDR2 ANQGSEA. The CDR3 sequence is CSVEASLAGETQYF. CDR3 DNA sequence: TGCAGCGTTGAAGCTTCTCTAGCGGGAGAGACCCAGTACTTC.

The chain carries TRBV10-3 and TRBJ1-5; TRBD1 is a possible D gene (5 bases). Trimming removed 5 bases from V and 1 base from J, with 12 bases in between. CDR3 length: 15 amino acids. Germline CDR1 and CDR2: ENHRY and SYGVKD. The chain's CDR3 is CAISFGRASNQPQHF. In DNA form, the CDR3 reads TGTGCCATCAGTTTCGGCAGGGCGAGCAATCAGCCCCAGCATTTT.